This T cell receptor (beta chain) was captured in a study of cytomegalovirus exposure and HLA in healthy donors. With 1 base removed from V and 4 bases from J, the gap between germline ends came to 10 bases. CDR1 and CDR2 (germline): SEHNR, FQNEAQ (reference sequence). This CDR3 comprises 14 residues. The count of this clone is one. Antigen specificity is unknown. Whole-study findings and limits: Earlier results showed most TCR beta V segments being productive about 87% or about 30% of the time. The authors later linked a missense DCLRE1C variant to TCR beta V- and J-gene trimming.

Researchers ran the PCR with 60 Vbeta and 13 Jbeta primers. Original analysis: It was a later analysis that counted tens of millions of unique TCR beta chains, of which some 12 million were shared. Data came from immunoSEQ multiplex PCR; TCRdb stores just in-frame clones and leaves some out. V and J calls and clone size come straight from that table; D and trimming were deduced from the DNA. The repertoire holds 95,000 to 100,000 clones, with roughly 74% as singletons. The chain combines TRBV7-9 with TRBJ2-5; possible D gene TRBD1, 5 bases. The receptor's source is a woman in her thirties or forties in good health and CMV-seronegative. The sequencing input was PBMCs. The CDR3 loop is CASSLGSGPETQYF. CDR3 DNA sequence: TGTGCCAGCAGCTTAGGATCAGGGCCAGAGACCCAGTACTTC.